The clone carrying this T cell receptor beta chain was seen ten or more times. What it binds is not known. TCRdb ran MiXCR on the reads and lists one entry per CDR3 protein. Of approximately 500,000 distinct CDR3 sequences listed, roughly 12% are singletons. The ends lost 5 bases at V and 2 bases at J; junction bases unmatched: 8. The CDR3 runs to 16 residues. Per the germline V gene, CDR1 is SGHTA and CDR2 is FQGNSA. This sample was taken from a study of T cell repertoires in cytomegalovirus infection. As for the study in general: Indications of both CMV infection and matching HLA type were provided by public TCR beta signatures.

Findings and limits, study-wide: Carriers of CMV and the relevant HLA type were discriminated by public TCR beta frequency.

The specimen was PBMCs. This chain links TRBV7-2 with TRBJ2-3; TRBD2 agrees at 9 bases. This sequence originates from a human donor in good health (CMV status not recorded). Some clones in this sample may be carry-over from other donors' samples. CDR3: CASSQLAGLSTDTQYF. The CDR3 DNA sequence: TGTGCCAGCAGCCAACTAGCGGGCCTGTCCACAGATACGCAGTATTTT.